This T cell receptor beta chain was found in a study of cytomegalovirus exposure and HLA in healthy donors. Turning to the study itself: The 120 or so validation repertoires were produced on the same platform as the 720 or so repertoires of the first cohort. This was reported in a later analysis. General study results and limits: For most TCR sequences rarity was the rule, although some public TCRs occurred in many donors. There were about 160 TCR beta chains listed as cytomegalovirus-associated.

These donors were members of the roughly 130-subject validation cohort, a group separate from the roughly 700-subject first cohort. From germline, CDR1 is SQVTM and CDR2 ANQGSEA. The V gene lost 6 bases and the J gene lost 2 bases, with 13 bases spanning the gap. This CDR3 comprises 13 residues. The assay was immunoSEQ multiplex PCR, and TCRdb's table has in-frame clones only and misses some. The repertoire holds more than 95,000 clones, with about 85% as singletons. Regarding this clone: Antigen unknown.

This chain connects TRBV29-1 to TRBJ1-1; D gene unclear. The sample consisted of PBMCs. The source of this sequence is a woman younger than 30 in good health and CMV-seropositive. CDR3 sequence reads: CSVSPRGNTEAFF. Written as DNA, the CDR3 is TGCAGCGTGTCCCCCCGGGGTAACACTGAAGCTTTCTTT.